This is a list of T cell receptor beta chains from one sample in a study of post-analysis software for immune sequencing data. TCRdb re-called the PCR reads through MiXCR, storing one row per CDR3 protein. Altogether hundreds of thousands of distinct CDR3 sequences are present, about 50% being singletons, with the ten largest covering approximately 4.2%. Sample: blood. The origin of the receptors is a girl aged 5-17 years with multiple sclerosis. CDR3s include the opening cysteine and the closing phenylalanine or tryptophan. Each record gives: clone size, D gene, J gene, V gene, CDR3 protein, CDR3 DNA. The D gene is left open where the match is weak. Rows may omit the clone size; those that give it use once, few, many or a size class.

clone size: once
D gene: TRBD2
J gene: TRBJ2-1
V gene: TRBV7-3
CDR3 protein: CASSPRASGGAEEQFF
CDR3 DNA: TGTGCCAGCAGCCCCCGAGCTAGCGGGGGGGCTGAAGAGCAGTTCTTC

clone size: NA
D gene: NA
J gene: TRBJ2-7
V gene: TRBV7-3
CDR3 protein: CASSLSAGAYEQYF
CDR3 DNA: TGTGCCAGCAGCTTAAGCGCGGGTGCCTACGAGCAGTACTTC

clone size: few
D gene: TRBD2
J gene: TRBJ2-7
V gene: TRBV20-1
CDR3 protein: CSARGGLAGGPKQYF
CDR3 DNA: TGCAGTGCTAGGGGTGGACTAGCGGGGGGGCCAAAGCAGTACTTC

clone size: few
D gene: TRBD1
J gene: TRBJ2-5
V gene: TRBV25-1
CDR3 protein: CASSDRGSRETQYF
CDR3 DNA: TGTGCCAGCAGTGACAGGGGGAGCCGGGAGACCCAGTACTTC

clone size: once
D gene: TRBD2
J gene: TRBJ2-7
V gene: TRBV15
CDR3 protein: CATSRDYRASGIREQYF
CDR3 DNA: TGTGCCACCAGCAGAGATTATAGGGCTAGCGGTATACGAGAGCAGTACTTC

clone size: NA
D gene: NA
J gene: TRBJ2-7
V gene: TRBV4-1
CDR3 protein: CASSQDRRIHEQYF
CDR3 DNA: TGCGCCAGCAGCCAAGATCGCAGGATCCACGAGCAGTACTTC

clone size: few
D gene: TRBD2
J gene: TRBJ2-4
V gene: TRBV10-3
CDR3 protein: CAISEPGTSGNIQYF
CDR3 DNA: TGTGCCATCAGTGAACCCGGGACTAGCGGAAACATTCAGTACTTC

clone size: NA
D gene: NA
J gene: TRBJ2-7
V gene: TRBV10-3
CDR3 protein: CAISETGVSYEQYF
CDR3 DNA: TGTGCCATCAGTGAGACAGGTGTCTCCTACGAGCAGTACTTC

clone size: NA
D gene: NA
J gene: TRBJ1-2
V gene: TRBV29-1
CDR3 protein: CSVGERTPYGYTF
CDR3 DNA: TGCAGCGTTGGAGAAAGGACCCCCTATGGCTACACCTTC

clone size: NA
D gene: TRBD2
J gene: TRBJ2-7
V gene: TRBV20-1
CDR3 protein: CSALPGLAGGSYEQYF
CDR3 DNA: TGCAGTGCGCTTCCGGGACTAGCGGGGGGTAGTTACGAGCAGTACTTC

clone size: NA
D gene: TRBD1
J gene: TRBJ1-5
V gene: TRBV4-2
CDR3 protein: CASSQDPQGAGQPQHF
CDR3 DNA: TGTGCCAGCAGCCAAGATCCCCAGGGGGCAGGACAGCCCCAGCATTTT